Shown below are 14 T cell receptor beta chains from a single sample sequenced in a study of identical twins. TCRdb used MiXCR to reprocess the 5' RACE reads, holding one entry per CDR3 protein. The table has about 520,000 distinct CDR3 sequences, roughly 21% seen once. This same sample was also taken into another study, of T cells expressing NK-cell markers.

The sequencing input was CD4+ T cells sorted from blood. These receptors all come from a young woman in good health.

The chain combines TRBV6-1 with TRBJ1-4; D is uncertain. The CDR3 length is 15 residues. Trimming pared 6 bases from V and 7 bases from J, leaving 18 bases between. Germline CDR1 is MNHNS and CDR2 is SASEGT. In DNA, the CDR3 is TGTGCCAGCAGGGAGGCACGGGGAGTCGGTGAAAAACTGTTTTTT. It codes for CASREARGVGEKLFF.

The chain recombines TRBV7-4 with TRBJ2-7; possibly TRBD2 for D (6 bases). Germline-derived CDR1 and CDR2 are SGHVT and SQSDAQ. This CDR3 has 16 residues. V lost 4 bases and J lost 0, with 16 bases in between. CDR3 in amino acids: CASSSYGGGPSYEQYF. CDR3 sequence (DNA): TGTGCCAGCAGCTCGTACGGGGGAGGACCCTCCTACGAGCAGTACTTC.

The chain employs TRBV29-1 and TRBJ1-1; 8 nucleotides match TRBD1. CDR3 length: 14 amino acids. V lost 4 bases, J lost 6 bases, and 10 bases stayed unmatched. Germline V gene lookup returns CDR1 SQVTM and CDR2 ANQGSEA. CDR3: CSVGTGQVRAEAFF. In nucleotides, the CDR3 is TGCAGCGTTGGGACGGGACAGGTTAGAGCTGAAGCTTTCTTT. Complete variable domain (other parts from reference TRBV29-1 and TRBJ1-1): SAVISQKPSRDICQRGTSLTIQCQVDSQVTMMFWYRQQPGQSLTLIATANQGSEATYESGFVIDKFPISRPNLTFSTLTVSNMSPEDSSIYLCSVGTGQVRAEAFFGQGTRLTVV.

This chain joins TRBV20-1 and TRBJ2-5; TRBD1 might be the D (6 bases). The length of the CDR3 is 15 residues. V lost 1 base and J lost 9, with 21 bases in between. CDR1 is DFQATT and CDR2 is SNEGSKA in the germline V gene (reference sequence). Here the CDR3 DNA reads TGCAGTGCTAGAGTGGGACGGGCTGGCGCAGGGGCCCAGTACTTC. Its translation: CSARVGRAGAGAQYF.

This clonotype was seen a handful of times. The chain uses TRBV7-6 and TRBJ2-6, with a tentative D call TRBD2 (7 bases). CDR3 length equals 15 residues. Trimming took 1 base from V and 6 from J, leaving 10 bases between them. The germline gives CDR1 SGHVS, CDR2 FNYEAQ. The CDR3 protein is CASSLGGGLANVLTF. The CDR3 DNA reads TGTGCCAGCAGCTTAGGCGGGGGCTTGGCCAACGTCCTGACTTTC.

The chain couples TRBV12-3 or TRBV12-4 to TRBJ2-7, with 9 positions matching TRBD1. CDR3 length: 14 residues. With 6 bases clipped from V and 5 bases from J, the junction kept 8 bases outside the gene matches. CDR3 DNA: TGTGCCAGCAGGGGGGGACAGGGAAGAAACGAGCAGTACTTC. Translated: CASRGGQGRNEQYF.

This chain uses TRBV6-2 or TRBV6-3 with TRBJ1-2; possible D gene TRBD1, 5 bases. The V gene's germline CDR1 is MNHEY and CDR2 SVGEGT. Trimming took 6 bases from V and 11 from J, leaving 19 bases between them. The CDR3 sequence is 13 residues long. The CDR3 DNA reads TGTGCCAGCAGCTCCCAGGAGTACAGACAGTACACCTTC. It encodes CASSSQEYRQYTF.

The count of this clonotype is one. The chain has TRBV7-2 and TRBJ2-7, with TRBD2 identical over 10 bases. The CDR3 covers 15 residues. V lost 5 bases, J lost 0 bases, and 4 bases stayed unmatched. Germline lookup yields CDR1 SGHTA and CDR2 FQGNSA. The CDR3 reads CASSIASGSSYEQYF. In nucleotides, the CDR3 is TGTGCCAGCAGCATTGCTAGCGGGAGCTCCTACGAGCAGTACTTC.

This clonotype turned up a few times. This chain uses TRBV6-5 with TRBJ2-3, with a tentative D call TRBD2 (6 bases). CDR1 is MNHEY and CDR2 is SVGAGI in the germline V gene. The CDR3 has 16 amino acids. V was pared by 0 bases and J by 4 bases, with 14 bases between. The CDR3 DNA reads TGTGCCAGCAGTTACTCGGTCGAGCGGGTCCCAGATACGCAGTATTTT. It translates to CASSYSVERVPDTQYF.

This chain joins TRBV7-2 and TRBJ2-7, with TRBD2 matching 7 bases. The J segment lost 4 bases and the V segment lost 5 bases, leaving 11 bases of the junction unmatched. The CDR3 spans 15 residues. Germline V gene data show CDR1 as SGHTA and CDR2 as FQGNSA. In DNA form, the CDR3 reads TGTGCCAGCAGCGTACGACTAGGGAGGGATTACGAGCAGTACTTC. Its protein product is CASSVRLGRDYEQYF.

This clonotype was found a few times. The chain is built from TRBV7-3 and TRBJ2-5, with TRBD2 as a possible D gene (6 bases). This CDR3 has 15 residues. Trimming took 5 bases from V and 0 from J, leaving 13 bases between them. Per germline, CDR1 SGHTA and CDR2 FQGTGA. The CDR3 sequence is CASSSLGGYQETQYF. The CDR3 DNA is TGTGCCAGCAGCAGTTTGGGGGGTTACCAAGAGACCCAGTACTTC.

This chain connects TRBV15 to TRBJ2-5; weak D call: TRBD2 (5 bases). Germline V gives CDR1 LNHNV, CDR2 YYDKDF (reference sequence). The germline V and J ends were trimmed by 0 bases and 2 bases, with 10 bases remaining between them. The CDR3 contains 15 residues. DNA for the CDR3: TGTGCCACCAGCAGAGATCAAGGGAGACAAGAGACCCAGTACTTC. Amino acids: CATSRDQGRQETQYF.

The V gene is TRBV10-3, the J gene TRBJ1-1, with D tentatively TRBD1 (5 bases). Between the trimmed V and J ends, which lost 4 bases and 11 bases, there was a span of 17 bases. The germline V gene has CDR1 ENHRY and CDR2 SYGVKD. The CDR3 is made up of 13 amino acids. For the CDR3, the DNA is TGTGCCATCAGTGGGACGAAGGGGACGGTGGCTTTCTTT. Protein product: CAISGTKGTVAFF.

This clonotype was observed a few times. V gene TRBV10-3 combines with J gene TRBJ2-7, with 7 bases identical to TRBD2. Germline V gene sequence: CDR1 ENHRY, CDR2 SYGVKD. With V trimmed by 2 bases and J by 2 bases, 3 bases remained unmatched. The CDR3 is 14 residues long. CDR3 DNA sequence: TGTGCCATCAGTGAGACTAGCGCGACCTACGAGCAGTACTTC. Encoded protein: CAISETSATYEQYF.